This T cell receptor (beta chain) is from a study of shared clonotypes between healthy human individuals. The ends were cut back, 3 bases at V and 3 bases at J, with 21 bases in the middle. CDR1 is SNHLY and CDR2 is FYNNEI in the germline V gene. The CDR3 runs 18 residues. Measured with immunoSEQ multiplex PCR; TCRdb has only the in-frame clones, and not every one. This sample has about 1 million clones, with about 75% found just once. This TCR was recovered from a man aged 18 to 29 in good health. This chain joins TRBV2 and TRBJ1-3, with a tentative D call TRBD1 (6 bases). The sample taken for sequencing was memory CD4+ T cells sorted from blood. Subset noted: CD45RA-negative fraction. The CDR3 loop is CASSDLSPSQGVGNTIYF. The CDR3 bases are TGTGCCAGCAGTGATCTTTCCCCCTCACAGGGCGTTGGAAACACCATATATTTT.